This T cell receptor (beta chain) was obtained from a study of T-cell memory formation after mild COVID-19. For the study at large: TCR clusters mostly belonged to single donors. Overall study results and limits: Contracting clones, day 15 to 85, had balanced CD4/CD8, and later expanders favored CD4+.

This clonotype has only a few counts. Its antigen is as yet unknown. With constant-segment primers, 5'RACE yielded cDNA libraries of TCR alpha and TCR beta that carried sample barcodes and UMIs. In TCRdb, the 5' RACE reads were re-called with MiXCR into one record per CDR3 protein. The repertoire holds 300,000 to 400,000 distinct CDR3 sequences, roughly an eighth seen once, with 20% to 25% in the top ten. V dropped 4 bases and J dropped 7; count of bases not matched to a gene: 6. Germline V gene lookup returns CDR1 SEHNR and CDR2 FQNEAQ (reference sequence). CDR3 length equals 15 residues. The TCR originated in a man aged 18 to 35 who had mild COVID-19 (a few samples of this study predate the infection). Cell type and time point are not known. Material for sequencing was PBMCs or a T cell subset sorted from them (not recorded which). The chain carries TRBV7-9 and TRBJ1-6, with TRBD1 matching over 8 bases. In DNA form, the CDR3 reads TGTGCCAGCAGCTCCCCGACAGGGGAAAATTCACCCCTCCACTTT. It codes for CASSSPTGENSPLHF.